This is a list of T cell receptor beta chains from one sample in a study of cytomegalovirus exposure and HLA in healthy donors. Sequencing was performed with immunoSEQ multiplex PCR; in TCRdb, only in-frame clones are kept and a portion is missing. The sample carries hundreds of thousands of clones, 82% recorded once. The specimen was PBMCs. The origin of the receptors is a man in his forties or fifties in good health and CMV-seropositive. CDR3s include the opening cysteine and the closing phenylalanine or tryptophan. The D gene is left open where the match is weak. A row's size may be missing; if present it is once, few, many or a size class.

d_gene | abundance | j_gene | v_gene | CDR3aa | CDR3nt
. | . | TRBJ2-5 | TRBV4-2 | CASSQDGQVQETQYF | TGTGCCAGCAGCCAAGATGGGCAGGTACAAGAGACCCAGTACTTC
. | few | TRBJ2-1 | TRBV7-9 | CASSSSMGGRLDEQFF | TGTGCCAGCAGCTCTTCGATGGGGGGGCGGTTAGATGAGCAGTTCTTC
TRBD2 | . | TRBJ2-3 | TRBV6-5 | CASRPGGSGTDTQYF | TGTGCCAGCCGACCGGGAGGGAGTGGTACAGATACGCAGTATTTT
TRBD2 | . | TRBJ2-7 | TRBV7-2 | CASSPWTSGRDEQYF | TGTGCCAGCAGCCCCTGGACTAGCGGGAGGGATGAGCAGTACTTC
. | . | TRBJ1-2 | TRBV7-9 | CASSLGASNYGYTF | TGTGCCAGCAGCTTAGGGGCATCTAACTATGGCTACACCTTC
TRBD1 | . | TRBJ1-2 | TRBV11-2 | CASSLLAQGVGGYTF | TGTGCCAGCAGCTTATTAGCACAGGGGGTAGGCGGCTACACCTTC
. | . | TRBJ2-7 | TRBV9 | CASSIQGDEQYF | TGTGCCAGCAGCATACAGGGCGACGAGCAGTACTTC
TRBD2 | few | TRBJ2-6 | TRBV9 | CASSRGGSGANVLTF | TGTGCCAGCAGCCGGGGGGGCTCTGGGGCCAACGTCCTGACTTTC
. | . | TRBJ1-3 | TRBV30 | CAWSVPGAGNTIYF | TGTGCCTGGAGTGTACCTGGGGCCGGAAACACCATATATTTT
. | . | TRBJ2-3 | TRBV7-9 | CASSFRPGTDTQYF | TGTGCCAGCAGCTTTCGTCCCGGCACAGATACGCAGTATTTT
. | . | TRBJ1-4 | TRBV2 | CASRSRATNEKLFF | TGTGCCAGCAGGAGCAGGGCAACTAATGAAAAACTGTTTTTT
TRBD2 | . | TRBJ2-7 | TRBV27 | CASSLLAGGLFEQYF | TGTGCCAGCAGTTTACTAGCGGGAGGCCTCTTCGAGCAGTACTTC
. | . | TRBJ2-3 | TRBV6-1 | CASSALPRDLFTDTQYF | TGTGCCAGCAGTGCCCTCCCGCGGGACCTATTCACAGATACGCAGTATTTT
. | . | TRBJ1-1 | TRBV6-1 | CASTKRGNTEAFF | TGTGCCAGCACCAAAAGGGGGAACACTGAAGCTTTCTTT
TRBD1 | once | TRBJ2-5 | TRBV27 | CASSYQGAETQYF | TGTGCCAGCAGTTATCAGGGGGCCGAGACCCAGTACTTC
TRBD2 | . | TRBJ2-2 | TRBV19 | CASSMPSGRARVVGELFF | TGTGCCAGTAGTATGCCTAGCGGGAGGGCCCGAGTGGTCGGGGAGCTGTTTTTT
. | . | TRBJ2-5 | TRBV4-1 | CASSRGPRETQYF | TGCGCCAGCAGCCGGGGGCCCCGGGAGACCCAGTACTTC
. | . | TRBJ2-1 | TRBV2 | CASRNRVDPNEQFF | TGTGCCAGCAGGAACAGGGTCGACCCGAATGAGCAGTTCTTC
TRBD2 | many | TRBJ2-1 | TRBV5-8 | CASSLGGSGDEQFF | TGTGCCAGCAGCTTGGGCGGGAGTGGCGATGAGCAGTTCTTC
. | . | TRBJ1-5 | TRBV27 | CASSLRGGNQPQHF | TGTGCCAGCAGCCTGAGAGGTGGCAATCAGCCCCAGCATTTT
TRBD2 | . | TRBJ2-5 | TRBV5-1 | CASSLGASGRIETQYF | TGCGCCAGCAGCTTGGGGGCTAGCGGGAGGATAGAGACCCAGTACTTC
TRBD1 | . | TRBJ2-7 | TRBV9 | CASSSGDRDREQYF | TGTGCCAGCAGCTCGGGGGACAGGGACCGCGAGCAGTACTTC
TRBD1 | . | TRBJ1-5 | TRBV5-6 | CASTVTGLGQPQHF | TGTGCCAGCACCGTGACAGGGCTGGGTCAGCCCCAGCATTTT
. | . | TRBJ1-2 | TRBV18 | CASSPDRQPGGYTF | TGTGCCAGCTCACCAGATCGGCAACCGGGGGGCTACACCTTC
. | . | TRBJ2-1 | TRBV6-5 | CASSYPGRLNEQFF | TGTGCCAGCAGTTACCCAGGCAGGTTGAATGAGCAGTTCTTC